The following is a TCR beta chain sequence with its context. As handled by the study authors: For nucleated cells, counts were estimated from reference gene primer amplification. The table came from immunoSEQ multiplex PCR; TCRdb's copy has only in-frame clones and leaves some out. The DNA gave D and trimming, while V, J and clone size come from that table. This table holds approximately 120,000 clones, approximately 90% found once. This CDR3 spans 13 amino acids. Germline V gene lookup returns CDR1 PRHDT and CDR2 FYEKMQ (reference sequence). Trimming cost V 5 bases and J 2 bases, with 7 bases left between them. This sample was taken from a study of blood T cell repertoires in COVID-19. Study-level information: Acute and convalescent COVID-19 samples came from the United States, Italy and Spain. Sample material is recorded as cDNA or gDNA derived from T cells, B-cell-depleted T cells, or PBMCs.

This clonotype was obtained from a human donor in a cohort sampled during active COVID-19. The material sequenced was peripheral blood. The chain carries TRBV13 and TRBJ1-3, with D hard to call. CDR3: CASSADTGNTIYF. CDR3 bases: TGTGCCAGCAGCGCTGACACTGGAAACACCATATATTTT.